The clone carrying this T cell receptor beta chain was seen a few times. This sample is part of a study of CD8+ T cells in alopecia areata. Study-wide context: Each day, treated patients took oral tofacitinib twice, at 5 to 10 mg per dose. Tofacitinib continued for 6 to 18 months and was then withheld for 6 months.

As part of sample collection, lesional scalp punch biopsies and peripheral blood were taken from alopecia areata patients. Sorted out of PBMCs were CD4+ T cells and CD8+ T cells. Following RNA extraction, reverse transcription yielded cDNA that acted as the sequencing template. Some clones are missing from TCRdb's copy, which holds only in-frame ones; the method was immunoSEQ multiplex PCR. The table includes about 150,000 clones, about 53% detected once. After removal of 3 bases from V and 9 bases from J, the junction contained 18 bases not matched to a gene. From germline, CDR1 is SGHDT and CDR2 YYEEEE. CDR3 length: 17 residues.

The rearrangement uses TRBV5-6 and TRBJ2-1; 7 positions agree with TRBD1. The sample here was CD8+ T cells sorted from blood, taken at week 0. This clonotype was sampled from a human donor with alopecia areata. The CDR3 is CASSWATQGDRDTEQFF. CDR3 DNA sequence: TGTGCCAGCAGCTGGGCGACGCAGGGGGACCGCGACACTGAGCAGTTCTTC.